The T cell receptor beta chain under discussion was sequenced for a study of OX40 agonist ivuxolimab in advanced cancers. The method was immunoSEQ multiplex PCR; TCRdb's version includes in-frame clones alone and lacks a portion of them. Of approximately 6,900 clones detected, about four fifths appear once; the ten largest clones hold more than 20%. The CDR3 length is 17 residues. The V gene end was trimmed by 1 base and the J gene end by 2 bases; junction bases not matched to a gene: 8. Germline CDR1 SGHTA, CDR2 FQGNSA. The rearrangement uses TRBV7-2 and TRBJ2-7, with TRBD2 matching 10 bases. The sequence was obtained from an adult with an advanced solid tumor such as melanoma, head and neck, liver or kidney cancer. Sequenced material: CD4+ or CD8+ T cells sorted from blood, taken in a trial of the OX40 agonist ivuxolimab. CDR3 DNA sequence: TGTGCCAGCAGCTTAGGAGGTAGCGGGGGGCTAACCTACGAGCAGTACTTC. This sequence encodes CASSLGGSGGLTYEQYF.